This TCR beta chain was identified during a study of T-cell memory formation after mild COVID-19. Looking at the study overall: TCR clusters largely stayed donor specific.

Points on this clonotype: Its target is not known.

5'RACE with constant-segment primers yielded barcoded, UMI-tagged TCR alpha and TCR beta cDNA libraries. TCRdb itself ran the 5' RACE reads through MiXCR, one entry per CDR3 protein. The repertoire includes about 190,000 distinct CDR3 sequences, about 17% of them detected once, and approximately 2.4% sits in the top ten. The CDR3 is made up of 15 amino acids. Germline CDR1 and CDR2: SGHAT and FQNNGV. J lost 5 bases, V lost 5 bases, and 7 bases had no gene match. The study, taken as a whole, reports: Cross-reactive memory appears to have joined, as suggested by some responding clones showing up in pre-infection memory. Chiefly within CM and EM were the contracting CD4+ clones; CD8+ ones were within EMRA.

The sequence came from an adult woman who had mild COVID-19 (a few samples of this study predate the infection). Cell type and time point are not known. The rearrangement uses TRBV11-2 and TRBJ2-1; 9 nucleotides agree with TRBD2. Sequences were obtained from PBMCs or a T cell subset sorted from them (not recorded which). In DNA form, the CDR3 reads TGTGCCAGCAGCCGACGGACTAGCGAACACAATGAGCAGTTCTTC. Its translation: CASSRRTSEHNEQFF.